This T cell receptor (beta chain) derives from a study of technical replicates of blood from a handful of donors. Assay used: immunoSEQ multiplex PCR; TCRdb lists only in-frame clones, some missing. The top ten hold under 0.5% of the sample, which has almost 70,000 clones, roughly 92% seen once. Sequenced sample: T cells isolated from PBMCs. The receptor's source is a human donor in good health.

CDR3 in amino acids: CASRLTGAWETQYF. CDR3 nucleotide sequence: TGTGCCAGCAGATTGACAGGCGCTTGGGAGACCCAGTACTTC. This chain uses TRBV5-5 with TRBJ2-5, with D maybe TRBD1 (6 bases). Trimming took off 5 bases at V and 5 bases at J, with 16 bases between the two ends. This CDR3 region has 14 residues. Germline lookup yields CDR1 SGHKS and CDR2 YYEKEE (reference sequence).